One and the same sample provided the 3 T cell receptor beta chains below, sequenced in a study of T cell responses to AZD1222 COVID-19 vaccine. Measured with immunoSEQ multiplex PCR; TCRdb has only the in-frame clones, and not every one. The data show 200,000 or so clones, 88% seen once. The sequencing used peripheral blood, collected on day 0 of AZD1222 vaccination. Source of these receptors: an adult in good health.

The chain employs TRBV19 and TRBJ1-2; D is ambiguous. The CDR3 is 11 amino acids. The V and J ends lost 5 bases and 5 bases respectively, with 6 bases between them. Germline CDR1 reads LNHDA; CDR2 reads SQIVND (reference sequence). The CDR3 nucleotides are TGTGCCAGTAGTGTTACGTATGGCTACACCTTC. Translation: CASSVTYGYTF.

The chain is built from TRBV18 and TRBJ1-1, with D unclear. Germline V gene sequence: CDR1 KGHSH, CDR2 LQKENI. V was trimmed by 2 bases and J by 7 bases, leaving 11 bases between them. This CDR3 is 13 amino acids long. The CDR3 protein is CASSPSLTVEAFF. The CDR3 coding sequence is TGTGCCAGCTCACCATCGCTAACCGTTGAAGCTTTCTTT.

The chain links TRBV7-8 to TRBJ2-4, with D perhaps TRBD2 (5 bases). Germline CDR1 SGHVS, CDR2 FQNEAQ. This CDR3 is 15 amino acids long. V gave up 1 base and J gave up 8 bases, with 15 bases separating them. Here the CDR3 DNA reads TGTGCCAGCAGCTTAGGGACCGGAGGAGGTGACATTCAGTACTTC. As protein: CASSLGTGGGDIQYF. The variable domain in full, with the rest retrieved from reference TRBV7-8 and TRBJ2-4, is GAGVSQSPRYKVAKRGQDVALRCDPISGHVSLFWYQQALGQGPEFLTYFQNEAQLDKSGLPSDRFFAERPEGSVSTLKIQRTQQEDSAVYLCASSLGTGGGDIQYFGAGTRLSVL.